The 12 T cell receptor beta chains listed next were all sequenced from one sample in a study of memory CD4+ T cells and cytomegalovirus serostatus. This table comes from immunoSEQ multiplex PCR, and its TCRdb copy is limited to in-frame clones, with some not included. This repertoire shows over 65,000 clones, about 70% found once; its top ten account for roughly 4.4%. The sort gate was single viable CD3+CD4+CD8-CD45RO+ cells for memory CD4+ T cells. Sequenced sample: memory CD4+ T cells from blood. These receptors originate from an adult in good health and CMV-seropositive.

The V gene is TRBV6-1, the J gene TRBJ2-2; 7 bases match TRBD1. The V gene end was trimmed by 5 bases and the J gene end by 4 bases; junction bases not matched to a gene: 4. This CDR3 is built from 14 residues. Germline CDR1 is MNHNS and CDR2 is SASEGT. The CDR3 DNA sequence: TGTGCCAGCAGTTTCACAGGGGCCACCGGGGAGCTGTTTTTT. This gives the protein CASSFTGATGELFF.

This clone was seen a handful of times. This sequence joins TRBV18 and TRBJ1-2, with 8 bases fitting TRBD1. CDR1 and CDR2 from the germline V gene are KGHSH and LQKENI. This CDR3 has 16 residues. V gave up 3 bases and J gave up 1 base; unmatched junction bases: 7. The CDR3 sequence: CASSPQTGDFNYGYTF. CDR3 nucleotide sequence: TGTGCCAGCTCACCGCAGACAGGGGACTTTAACTATGGCTACACCTTC.

This clone has only one observation. The J gene is TRBJ1-1, the V gene TRBV2; maybe TRBD1 (5 bases). The CDR3 contains 12 residues. Germline V gives CDR1 SNHLY, CDR2 FYNNEI. V gave up 1 base and J gave up 6 bases, with 6 bases separating them. CDR3 sequence: CASSEGGAEAFF. The CDR3 bases are TGTGCCAGCAGTGAAGGGGGGGCTGAAGCTTTCTTT.

This chain joins TRBV29-1 and TRBJ2-5; D unresolved. The DNA end is more similar to TRBJ2-7, so the J call may be wrong. Germline V gene data show CDR1 as SQVTM and CDR2 as ANQGSEA. The CDR3 spans 12 residues. CDR3 sequence (DNA): TGCAGCGTTGGGGAAGAAGAGTACGAGCAGTACTTC. It translates to CSVGEEEYEQYF.

The chain employs TRBV5-1 and TRBJ2-3; possibly TRBD1 for D (6 bases). Trimming shortened V by 3 bases and J by 5 bases, and 10 bases separated the two germline ends. The CDR3 loop spans 13 amino acids. Germline V gives CDR1 SGHRS, CDR2 YFSETQ. For the CDR3, the DNA is TGCGCCAGCAGCTCGGGCAGGGGAGATACGCAGTATTTT. Translated: CASSSGRGDTQYF.

The rearrangement uses TRBV4-3 and TRBJ1-4; D call uncertain. The length of the CDR3 is 16 residues. Between the trimmed V and J ends, which lost 1 base and 6 bases, there was a span of 15 bases. Germline lookup yields CDR1 LGHNA and CDR2 YSLEER. The CDR3 reads CASSQVKRTPDEKLFF. DNA for the CDR3: TGCGCCAGCAGCCAAGTCAAGAGGACTCCAGATGAAAAACTGTTTTTT.

This rearrangement joins TRBV4-3 to TRBJ2-1; D is unclear. CDR1 is LGHNA, CDR2 YSLEER, per germline. Trimming took 1 base from V and 4 from J, leaving 11 bases between them. There are 15 residues in the CDR3. CDR3 protein: CASSQGTVEYNEQFF. The CDR3 coding sequence is TGCGCCAGCAGCCAAGGCACCGTTGAATACAATGAGCAGTTCTTC.

This chain uses TRBV27 with TRBJ1-4; D is unresolved. V lost 3 bases and J 7 bases, leaving 9 bases between the germline ends. This CDR3 contains 13 residues. Germline-derived CDR1 and CDR2 are MNHEY and SMNVEV (reference sequence). Here the CDR3 reads CASSFYGSEKLFF. CDR3 sequence (DNA): TGTGCCAGCAGTTTCTATGGGTCTGAAAAACTGTTTTTT.

This clone was detected only a few times. V and J are TRBV4-2 and TRBJ2-1; 8 positions match TRBD2. The CDR3 is 16 residues long. Germline V CDR1 and CDR2: LGHNA, YNFKEQ. With V trimmed by 0 bases and J by 6 bases, 7 bases remained unmatched. In nucleotides, the CDR3 is TGTGCCAGCAGCCAAGATAGGCGGGGGGACTTCAATGAGCAGTTCTTC. It yields the protein CASSQDRRGDFNEQFF.

This clone was recorded only once. At one end the junction does not follow the germline gene, possibly because of a read error. This same CDR3 is encoded by further DNA sequences in the sample. The rearrangement joins TRBV5-1 to TRBJ1-1; D call uncertain. Germline assignment: CDR1 SGHRS and CDR2 YFSETQ. The CDR3 covers 13 residues. The CDR3 sequence: CASSSPGDTEAFF. The CDR3 DNA sequence: TGCGCCAGTAGCTCCCCCGGGGACACTGAAGCTTTCTTT.

The chain combines TRBV11-2 with TRBJ1-1; no reliable D call. V was shortened by 5 bases and J by 1 base, with 8 bases between the two germline ends. CDR1 SGHAT and CDR2 FQNNGV come from the germline V gene. This CDR3 spans 13 amino acids. The CDR3 is CASSPTQNTEAFF. DNA for the CDR3: TGTGCCAGCAGCCCTACACAGAACACTGAAGCTTTCTTT.

The chain combines TRBV7-9 with TRBJ1-2, with TRBD1 matching 8 bases. The CDR3 spans 14 residues. J lost 4 bases, V lost 4 bases, and 5 bases had no gene match. The V gene's germline CDR1 is SEHNR and CDR2 FQNEAQ (reference sequence). The DNA for the CDR3 is TGTGCCAGCAGCTCGACAGGGGCGGCCTATGGCTACACCTTC. It specifies CASSSTGAAYGYTF.